The clone carrying this T cell receptor (beta chain) was counted at least ten times. The antigen is undetermined. After removal of 1 base from V and 2 bases from J, the junction contained 4 bases not matched to a gene. The CDR3 contains 15 residues. The germline gives CDR1 SGHTA, CDR2 FQGNSA. The sample belongs to a study of T cell repertoires in cytomegalovirus infection. Study details: The public TCR beta signatures pointed to both CMV infection and matching HLA type.

General study points: Adding up the frequency of public TCR beta families identified people who carried CMV plus the relevant HLA. The study found HLA-C-restricted CMV-specific TCR beta clonotypes dominating the ex vivo response.

TCRdb called the reads again in MiXCR, with one record for every CDR3 protein. In the table there are under 250,000 distinct CDR3 sequences, 6.5% of which are singletons. The origin of this receptor is a human donor in good health (CMV status not recorded). Some clones in this sample may be carry-over from other donors' samples. The specimen was PBMCs. The chain is built from TRBV7-2 and TRBJ2-7, with 8 bases matching TRBD1. The DNA for the CDR3 is TGTGCCAGCAGCTTAGAGACAGGGGAGACCTACGAGCAGTACTTC. Translated: CASSLETGETYEQYF.